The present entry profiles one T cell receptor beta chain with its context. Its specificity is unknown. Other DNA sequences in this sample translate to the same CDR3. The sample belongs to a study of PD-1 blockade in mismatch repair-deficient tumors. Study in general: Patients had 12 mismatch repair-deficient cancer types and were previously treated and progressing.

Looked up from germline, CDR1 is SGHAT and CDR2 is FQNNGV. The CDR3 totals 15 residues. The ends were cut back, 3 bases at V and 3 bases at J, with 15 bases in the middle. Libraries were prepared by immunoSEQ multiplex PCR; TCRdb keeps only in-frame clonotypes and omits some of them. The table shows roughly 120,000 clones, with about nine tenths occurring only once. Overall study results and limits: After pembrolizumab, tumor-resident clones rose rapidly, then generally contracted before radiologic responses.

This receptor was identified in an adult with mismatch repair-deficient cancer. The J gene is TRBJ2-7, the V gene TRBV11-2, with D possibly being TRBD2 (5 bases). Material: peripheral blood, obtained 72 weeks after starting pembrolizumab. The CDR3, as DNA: TGTGCCAGCAGCTTCAGTGGTGGACTCCACTACGAGCAGTACTTC. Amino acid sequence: CASSFSGGLHYEQYF.